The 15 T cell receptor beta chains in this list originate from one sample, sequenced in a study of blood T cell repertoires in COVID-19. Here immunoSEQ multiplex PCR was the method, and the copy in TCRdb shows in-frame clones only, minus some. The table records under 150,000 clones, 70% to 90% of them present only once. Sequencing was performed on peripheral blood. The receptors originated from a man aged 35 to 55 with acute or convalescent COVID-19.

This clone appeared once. The CDR3 region is CASSHPGGRAATGAFF. CDR3 in DNA: TGCGCCAGCAGCCACCCCGGCGGCAGGGCGGCCACCGGGGCTTTCTTT. The chain links TRBV4-1 to TRBJ1-1; D might be TRBD1 (5 bases). This CDR3 comprises 16 residues. CDR1 and CDR2 from the germline V gene are MGHRA and YSYEKL. V was shortened by 3 bases and J by 11 bases, with 25 bases between the two germline ends.

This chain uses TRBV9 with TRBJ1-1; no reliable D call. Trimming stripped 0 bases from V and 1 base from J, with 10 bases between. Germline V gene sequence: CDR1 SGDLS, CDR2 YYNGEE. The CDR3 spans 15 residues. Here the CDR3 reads CASSVVSSGNTEAFF. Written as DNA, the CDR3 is TGTGCCAGCAGCGTAGTTTCATCAGGGAACACTGAAGCTTTCTTT.

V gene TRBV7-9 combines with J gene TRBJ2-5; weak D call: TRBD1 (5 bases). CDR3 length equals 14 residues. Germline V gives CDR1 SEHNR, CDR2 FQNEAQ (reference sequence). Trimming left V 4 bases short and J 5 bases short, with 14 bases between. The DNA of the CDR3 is TGTGCCAGCAGCTCTTTAGGGGTAGGGGAGACCCAGTACTTC. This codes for CASSSLGVGETQYF.

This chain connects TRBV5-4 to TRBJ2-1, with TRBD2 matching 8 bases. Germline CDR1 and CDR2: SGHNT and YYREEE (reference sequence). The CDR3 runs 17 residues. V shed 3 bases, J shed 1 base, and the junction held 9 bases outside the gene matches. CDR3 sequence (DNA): TGTGCCAGCAGCTCCCTCTATTCGGGGGGGTCCTACAATGAGCAGTTCTTC. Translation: CASSSLYSGGSYNEQFF. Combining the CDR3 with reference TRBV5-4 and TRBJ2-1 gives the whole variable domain ETGVTQSPTHLIKTRGQQVTLRCSSQSGHNTVSWYQQALGQGPQFIFQYYREEENGRGNFPPRFSGLQFPNYSSELNVNALELDDSALYLCASSSLYSGGSYNEQFFGPGTRLTVL.

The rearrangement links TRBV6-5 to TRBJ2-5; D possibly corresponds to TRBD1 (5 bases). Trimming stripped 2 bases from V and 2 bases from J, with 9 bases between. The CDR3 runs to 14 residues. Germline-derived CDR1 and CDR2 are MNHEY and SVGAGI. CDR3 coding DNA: TGTGCCAGCAGTTACGGGCAGGGACAAGAGACCCAGTACTTC. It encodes CASSYGQGQETQYF.

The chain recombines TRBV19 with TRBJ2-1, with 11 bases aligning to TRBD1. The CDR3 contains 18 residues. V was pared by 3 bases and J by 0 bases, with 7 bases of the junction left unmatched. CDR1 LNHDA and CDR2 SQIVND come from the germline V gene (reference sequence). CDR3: CASSIFWDRGSSYNEQFF. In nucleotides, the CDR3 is TGTGCCAGTAGTATTTTTTGGGACAGGGGGAGCTCCTACAATGAGCAGTTCTTC.

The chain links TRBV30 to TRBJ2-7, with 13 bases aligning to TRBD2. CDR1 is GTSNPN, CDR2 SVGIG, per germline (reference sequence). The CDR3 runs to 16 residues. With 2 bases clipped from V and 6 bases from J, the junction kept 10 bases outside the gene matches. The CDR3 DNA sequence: TGTGCCTGGAGTCGCGGACTAGCGGGGGCCGTCAGCGAGCAGTACTTC. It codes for CAWSRGLAGAVSEQYF.

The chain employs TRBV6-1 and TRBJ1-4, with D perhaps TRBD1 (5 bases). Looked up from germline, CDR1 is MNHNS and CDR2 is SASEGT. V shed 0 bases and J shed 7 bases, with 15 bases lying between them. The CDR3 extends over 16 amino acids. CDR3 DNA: TGTGCCAGCAGTGAAGCGCGGGGGGTGGTGGGTGAAAAACTGTTTTTT. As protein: CASSEARGVVGEKLFF.

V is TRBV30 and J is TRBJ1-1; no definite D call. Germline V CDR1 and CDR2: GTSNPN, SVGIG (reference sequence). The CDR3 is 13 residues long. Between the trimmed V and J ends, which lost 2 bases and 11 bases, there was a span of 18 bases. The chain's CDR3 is CAWSRSSQERAFF. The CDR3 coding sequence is TGTGCCTGGAGTAGGTCGAGCCAGGAACGGGCTTTCTTT.

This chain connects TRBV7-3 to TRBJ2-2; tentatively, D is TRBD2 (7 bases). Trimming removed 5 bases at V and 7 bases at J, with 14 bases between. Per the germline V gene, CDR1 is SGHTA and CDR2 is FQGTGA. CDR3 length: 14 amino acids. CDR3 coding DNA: TGTGCCAGCAGCCTCTACAGGGAGGGCGGGGAGCTGTTTTTT. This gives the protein CASSLYREGGELFF.

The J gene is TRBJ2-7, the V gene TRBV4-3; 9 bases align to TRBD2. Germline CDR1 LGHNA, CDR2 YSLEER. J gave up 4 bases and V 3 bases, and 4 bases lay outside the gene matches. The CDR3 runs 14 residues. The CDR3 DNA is TGCGCCAGCAGCCAGGATAGCGGGGGTTACGAGCAGTACTTC. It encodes CASSQDSGGYEQYF.

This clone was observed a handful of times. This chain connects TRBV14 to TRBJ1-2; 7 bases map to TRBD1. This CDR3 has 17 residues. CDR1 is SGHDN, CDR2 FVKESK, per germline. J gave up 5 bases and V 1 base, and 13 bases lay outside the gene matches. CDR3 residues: CASSQAEGAFVPYGYTF. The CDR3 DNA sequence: TGTGCCAGCAGCCAAGCAGAGGGGGCCTTTGTACCATATGGCTACACCTTC.

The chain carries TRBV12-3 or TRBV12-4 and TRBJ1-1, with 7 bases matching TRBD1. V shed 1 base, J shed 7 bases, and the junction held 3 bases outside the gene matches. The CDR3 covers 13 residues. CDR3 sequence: CASSLGQGREAFF. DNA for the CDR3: TGTGCCAGCAGTTTAGGACAGGGACGTGAAGCTTTCTTT.

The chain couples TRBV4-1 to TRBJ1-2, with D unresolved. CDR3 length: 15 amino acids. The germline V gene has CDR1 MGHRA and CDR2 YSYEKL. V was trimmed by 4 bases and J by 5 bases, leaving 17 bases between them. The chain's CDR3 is CASSPLSQTQYGYTF. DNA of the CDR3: TGCGCCAGCAGCCCTTTGTCTCAGACTCAGTATGGCTACACCTTC.

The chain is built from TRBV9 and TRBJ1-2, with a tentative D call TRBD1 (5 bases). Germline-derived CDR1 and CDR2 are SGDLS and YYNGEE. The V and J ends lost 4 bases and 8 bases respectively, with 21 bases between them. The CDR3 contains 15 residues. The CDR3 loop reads CASSTNPDGQEGYTF. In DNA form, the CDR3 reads TGTGCCAGCAGCACTAACCCCGACGGACAAGAAGGCTACACCTTC.